What follows are 16 T cell receptor beta chains derived from one specimen sequenced in a study of cytomegalovirus exposure and HLA in healthy donors. PCR was performed using 60 Vbeta and 13 Jbeta primers. The method was immunoSEQ multiplex PCR; TCRdb's version includes in-frame clones alone and lacks a portion of them. Of some 160,000 clones listed, 70% to 80% are singletons. The sample taken for sequencing was PBMCs. The receptor source for this set is a man aged 35 to 55 in good health and CMV-seronegative.

V and J are TRBV19 and TRBJ2-2; no clear D. Germline CDR1 is LNHDA and CDR2 is SQIVND (reference sequence). The CDR3 totals 16 residues. Trimming stripped 3 bases from V and 0 bases from J, with 11 bases between. CDR3 loop: CASSIVGSANTGELFF. In nucleotides, the CDR3 is TGTGCCAGTAGTATCGTCGGGTCAGCGAACACCGGGGAGCTGTTTTTT.

This chain joins TRBV5-8 and TRBJ2-4, with D unresolved. The CDR3 is 16 residues long. Germline values: CDR1 SGHTS, CDR2 YDEGEE. Trimming shortened V by 5 bases and J by 4 bases, and 19 bases separated the two germline ends. CDR3 sequence reads: CASSILIVSDKNIQYF. DNA of the CDR3: TGTGCCAGCAGTATCCTAATAGTGAGCGATAAAAACATTCAGTACTTC.

The rearrangement links TRBV14 to TRBJ1-2, with 7 bases matching TRBD1. Germline V gene data show CDR1 as SGHDN and CDR2 as FVKESK. The CDR3 contains 15 residues. With 3 bases clipped from V and 6 bases from J, the junction kept 10 bases outside the gene matches. The CDR3 DNA sequence: TGTGCCAGCAGCCACTTGGGAAAGGGGGCAGATGGCTACACCTTC. Amino acids: CASSHLGKGADGYTF.

The genes are TRBV28 and TRBJ1-4; TRBD1 aligns across 9 bases. The CDR3 sequence is 15 residues long. Looked up from germline, CDR1 is MDHEN and CDR2 is SYDVKM. Germline trimming cut 5 bases from V and 3 bases from J; bases unmatched to any gene: 4. This CDR3 is CASSPTGGPNEKLFF. As DNA, the CDR3 is TGTGCCAGCAGTCCGACAGGGGGTCCTAATGAAAAACTGTTTTTT.

J is TRBJ1-4 and V is TRBV15; D is perhaps TRBD1 (5 bases). With 3 bases removed from V and 0 bases from J, the gap between germline ends came to 20 bases. CDR1 LNHNV and CDR2 YYDKDF come from the germline V gene (reference sequence). This CDR3 has 19 amino acids. The CDR3 protein is CATSRDQGIQFATNEKLFF. The CDR3 nucleotides are TGTGCCACCAGCAGGGATCAGGGTATACAATTTGCAACTAATGAAAAACTGTTTTTT.

A remark on this clone: The identical CDR3 is also encoded by other nucleotide sequences in the sample. V and J are TRBV9 and TRBJ2-1, with D possibly TRBD2 on 5 matching bases. The V and J ends lost 0 bases and 0 bases respectively, with 10 bases between them. CDR3 length equals 16 residues. The germline V gene encodes CDR1 SGDLS and CDR2 YYNGEE. CDR3 DNA: TGTGCCAGCAGCGTAGATCCGGGAAGCTCCTACAATGAGCAGTTCTTC. Translation gives CASSVDPGSSYNEQFF.

This chain links TRBV6-6 with TRBJ1-2; D gene unclear. V was trimmed by 4 bases and J by 6 bases, leaving 12 bases between them. Germline V gene sequence: CDR1 MNHNY, CDR2 SVGAGI (reference sequence). The length of the CDR3 is 13 residues. CDR3 sequence (DNA): TGTGCCAGCAGTTTAGACACTCCGGATGGCTACACCTTC. Its translation is CASSLDTPDGYTF.

The genes are TRBV27 and TRBJ2-7; no reliable D call. This CDR3 has 15 amino acids. CDR1 is MNHEY and CDR2 is SMNVEV in the germline V gene (reference sequence). Trimming removed 3 bases at V and 3 bases at J, with 15 bases between. CDR3 loop: CASSFSRDLGYEQYF. Here the CDR3 DNA reads TGTGCCAGCAGTTTCTCCCGAGACTTGGGCTACGAGCAGTACTTC.

CDR3: CASSLNPPLRDNQETQYF. CDR3 nucleotide sequence: TGTGCCAGCAGTTTAAACCCACCTCTCCGGGACAACCAAGAGACCCAGTACTTC. The chain links TRBV28 to TRBJ2-5, with a weak D call TRBD1 (6 bases). Trimming pared 2 bases from V and 0 bases from J, leaving 19 bases between. The CDR3 runs 18 residues. Germline V gene lookup returns CDR1 MDHEN and CDR2 SYDVKM.

A note on this clone: Compared with germline, one end of the junction differs, possibly owing to a read error. The chain carries TRBV7-9 and TRBJ1-1; D possibly corresponds to TRBD1 (5 bases). Looked up from germline, CDR1 is SEHNR and CDR2 is FQNEAQ (reference sequence). The CDR3 is made up of 13 amino acids. The CDR3 region has the DNA TGTTCCAGCAGGTTTGGAGGGGCCACTGAAGCTTTCTTT. Translation gives CSSRFGGATEAFF.

CDR3 bases: TGTGCCAGTGGATGGGGTGGGACAAGCTCCTACAATGAGCAGTTCTTC. Translated: CASGWGGTSSYNEQFF. The chain is built from TRBV19 and TRBJ2-1; D may be TRBD1 (6 bases). This CDR3 is built from 16 residues. V dropped 8 bases and J dropped 0 bases, with 17 bases sitting between them. Germline lookup yields CDR1 LNHDA and CDR2 SQIVND (reference sequence).

The genes are TRBV5-1 and TRBJ2-7, with 8 bases identical to TRBD1. The CDR3 loop spans 13 amino acids. The germline V gene has CDR1 SGHRS and CDR2 YFSETQ. J was trimmed by 5 bases and V by 4 bases; bases with no gene match: 5. In nucleotides, the CDR3 is TGCGCCAGCAGCCAGACAGGGGTCCACGAGCAGTACGTC. Protein sequence: CASSQTGVHEQYV.

The chain carries TRBV27 and TRBJ2-3; unclear D gene. Trimming removed 10 bases from V and 7 bases from J, with 12 bases in between. Germline values: CDR1 MNHEY, CDR2 SMNVEV (reference sequence). There are 11 residues in the CDR3. CDR3 sequence: CANSMRNTQYF. The CDR3 DNA reads as TGTGCCAATTCCATGAGAAATACGCAGTATTTT.

This chain connects TRBV9 to TRBJ1-2; D is perhaps TRBD1 (6 bases). Germline assignment: CDR1 SGDLS and CDR2 YYNGEE. V was trimmed by 4 bases and J by 6 bases, leaving 25 bases between them. The CDR3 is made up of 17 amino acids. CDR3 protein: CASSRAPGDGTRDGYTF. DNA of the CDR3: TGTGCCAGCAGCAGAGCACCAGGGGACGGGACCAGGGATGGCTACACCTTC.

The V gene is TRBV5-4, the J gene TRBJ2-2, with 15 bases identical to TRBD2. With 4 bases clipped from V and 3 bases from J, the junction kept 7 bases outside the gene matches. CDR3 length: 18 amino acids. From germline, CDR1 is SGHNT and CDR2 YYREEE (reference sequence). CDR3 amino acids: CASSNGLAGGPDTGELFF. The CDR3 bases are TGTGCCAGCAGCAACGGACTAGCGGGAGGGCCCGACACCGGGGAGCTGTTTTTT.

Concerning this clone itself: The junction does not match germline at one end; this may be a read error. V usage is TRBV19 and J usage is TRBJ1-1; D remains ambiguous. The CDR3 consists of 9 residues. The germline V gene has CDR1 LNHDA and CDR2 SQIVND (reference sequence). Here the CDR3 reads CASSPGGPF. CDR3 sequence (DNA): TGTGCCAGTAGTCCGGGAGGCCCATTT.